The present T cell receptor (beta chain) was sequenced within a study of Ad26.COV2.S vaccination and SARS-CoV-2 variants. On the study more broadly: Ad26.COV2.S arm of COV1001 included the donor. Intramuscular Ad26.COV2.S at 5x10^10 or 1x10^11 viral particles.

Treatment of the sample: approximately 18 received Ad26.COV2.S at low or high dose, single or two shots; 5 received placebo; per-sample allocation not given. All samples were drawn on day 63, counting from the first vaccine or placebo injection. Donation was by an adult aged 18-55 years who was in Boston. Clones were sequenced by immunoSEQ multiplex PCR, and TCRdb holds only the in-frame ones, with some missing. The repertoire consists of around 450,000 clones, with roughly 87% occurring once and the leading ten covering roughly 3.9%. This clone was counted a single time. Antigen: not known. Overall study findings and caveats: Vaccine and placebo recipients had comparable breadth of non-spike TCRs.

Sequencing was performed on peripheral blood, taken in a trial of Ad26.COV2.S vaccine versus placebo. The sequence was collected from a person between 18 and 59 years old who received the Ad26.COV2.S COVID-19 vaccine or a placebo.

In DNA, the CDR3 is TGTGCCAGCAGTTTGTCGATACCTTCCTCGAACACTGAAGCTTTCTTT. Translating it yields CASSLSIPSSNTEAFF. The chain is built from TRBV28 and TRBJ1-1; D unclear. Trimming left V 3 bases short and J 1 base short, with 15 bases between. The CDR3 covers 16 residues. Germline loops: CDR1 MDHEN, CDR2 SYDVKM.